This TCR beta chain derives from a study of identical twins. Each CDR3 protein gets one entry after TCRdb re-called the 5' RACE reads with MiXCR. The repertoire consists of fewer than 900,000 distinct CDR3 sequences, with 20% to 25% occurring once and the leading ten covering 4% to 4.5%. The germline CDR1 and CDR2 sequences are SQVTM and ANQGSEA. The CDR3 is 13 amino acids. The ends were cut back, 7 bases at V and 2 bases at J, with 14 bases in the middle. The sample also formed part of further work on T cells expressing NK-cell markers. That work states: Dominant NKG2C+ clonotypes made up roughly 1.0-8% of CD8+ T cells in 5 or 6 donors.

This chain connects TRBV29-1 to TRBJ1-1; D gene uncertain. The sequenced material came from PBMCs. The receptor's source is a woman aged 18-29 years in good health. DNA of the CDR3: TGCAGCGCCACTGAAGTCATTAACACTGAAGCTTTCTTT. This sequence encodes CSATEVINTEAFF.